This record covers a single T cell receptor (beta chain). The data stem from a study of control samples from healthy donors and cancer patients. TCRdb keeps only in-frame clones here, not all; method: immunoSEQ multiplex PCR. This table has approximately 58,000 clones, roughly 86% appearing once. This receptor was taken from a woman aged 55-70 years with lung cancer. The sample consisted of PBMCs.

The CDR3 DNA sequence: TGTGCCAGCAGCTTTTGGGGTGACAATCAGCCCCAGCATTTT. Protein sequence: CASSFWGDNQPQHF. The chain has TRBV5-6 and TRBJ1-5; D remains unclear. V gave up 2 bases and J gave up 3 bases, with 9 bases separating them. The length of the CDR3 is 14 residues. Germline CDR1 is SGHDT and CDR2 is YYEEEE. Using reference TRBV5-6 and TRBJ1-5 for the parts outside the CDR3, the full variable domain is DAGVTQSPTHLIKTRGQQVTLRCSPKSGHDTVSWYQQALGQGPQFIFQYYEEEERQRGNFPDRFSGHQFPNYSSELNVNALLLGDSALYLCASSFWGDNQPQHFGDGTRLSIL.